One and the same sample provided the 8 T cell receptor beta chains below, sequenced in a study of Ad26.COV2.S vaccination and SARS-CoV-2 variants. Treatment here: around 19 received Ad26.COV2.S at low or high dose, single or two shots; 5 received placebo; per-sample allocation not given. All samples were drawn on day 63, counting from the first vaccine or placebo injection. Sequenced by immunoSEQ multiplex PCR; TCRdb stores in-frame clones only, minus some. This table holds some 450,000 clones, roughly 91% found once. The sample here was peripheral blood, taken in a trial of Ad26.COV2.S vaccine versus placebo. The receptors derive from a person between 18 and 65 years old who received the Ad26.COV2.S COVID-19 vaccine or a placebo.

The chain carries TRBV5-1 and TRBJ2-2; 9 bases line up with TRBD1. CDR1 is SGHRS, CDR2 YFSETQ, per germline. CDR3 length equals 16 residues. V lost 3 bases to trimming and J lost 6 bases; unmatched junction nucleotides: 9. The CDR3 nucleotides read TGCGCCAGCAGCTATCCGGGACAGGGTGATTCCGGGGAGCTGTTTTTT. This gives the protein CASSYPGQGDSGELFF.

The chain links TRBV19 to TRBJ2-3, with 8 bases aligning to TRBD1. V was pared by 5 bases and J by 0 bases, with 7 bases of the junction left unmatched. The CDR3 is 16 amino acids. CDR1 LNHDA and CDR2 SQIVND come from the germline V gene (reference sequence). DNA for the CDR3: TGTGCCAGTAGTCTGGGACAGGTCCCTAGCACAGATACGCAGTATTTT. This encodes CASSLGQVPSTDTQYF.

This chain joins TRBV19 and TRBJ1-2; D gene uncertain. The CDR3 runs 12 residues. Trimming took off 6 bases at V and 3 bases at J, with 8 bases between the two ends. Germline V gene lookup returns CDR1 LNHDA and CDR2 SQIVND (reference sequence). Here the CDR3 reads CASRGRDYGYTF. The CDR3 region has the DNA TGTGCCAGTAGGGGAAGAGACTATGGCTACACCTTC.

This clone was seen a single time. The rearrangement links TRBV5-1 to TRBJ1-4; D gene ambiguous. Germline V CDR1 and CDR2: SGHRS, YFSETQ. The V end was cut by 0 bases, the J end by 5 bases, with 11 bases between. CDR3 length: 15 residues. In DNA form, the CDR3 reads TGCGCCAGCAGCTTGGAGAGTAGATTAAATGAAAAACTGTTTTTT. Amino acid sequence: CASSLESRLNEKLFF.

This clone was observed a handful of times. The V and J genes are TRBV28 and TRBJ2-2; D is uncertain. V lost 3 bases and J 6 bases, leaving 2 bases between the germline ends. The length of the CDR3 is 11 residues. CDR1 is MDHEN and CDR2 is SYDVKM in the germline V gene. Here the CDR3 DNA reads TGTGCCAGCAGTTTGGCCGGGGAGCTGTTTTTT. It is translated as CASSLAGELFF. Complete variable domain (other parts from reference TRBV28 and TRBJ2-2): DVKVTQSSRYLVKRTGEKVFLECVQDMDHENMFWYRQDPGLGLRLIYFSYDVKMKEKGDIPEGYSVSREKKERFSLILESASTNQTSMYLCASSLAGELFFGEGSRLTVL.

This CDR3 reads CASSKVQGTSYEQYF. In DNA, the CDR3 is TGTGCCAGCAGCAAAGTTCAGGGAACCTCCTACGAGCAGTACTTC. The V call is TRBV21-1, the J call TRBJ2-7; no check of the table's D call, TRBD1, against the DNA was made. TRBV21-1 has pseudogene status. The CDR3 contains 15 residues.

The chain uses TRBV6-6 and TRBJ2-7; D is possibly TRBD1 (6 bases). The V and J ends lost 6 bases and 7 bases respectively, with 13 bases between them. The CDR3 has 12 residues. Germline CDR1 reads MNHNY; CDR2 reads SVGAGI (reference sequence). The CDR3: CASRLDRSEQYF. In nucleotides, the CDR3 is TGTGCCAGCAGGCTTGACAGGTCTGAGCAGTACTTC.

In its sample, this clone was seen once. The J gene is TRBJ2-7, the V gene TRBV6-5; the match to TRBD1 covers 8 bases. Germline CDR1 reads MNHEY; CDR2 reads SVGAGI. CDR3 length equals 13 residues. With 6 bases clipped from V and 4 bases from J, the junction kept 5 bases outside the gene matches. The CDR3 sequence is CASRGTGSYEQYF. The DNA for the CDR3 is TGTGCCAGCAGGGGGACAGGCTCTTACGAGCAGTACTTC.